The 14 T cell receptor beta chains below come from one sample, sequenced in a study of Ad26.COV2.S vaccination and SARS-CoV-2 variants. Sequencing used immunoSEQ multiplex PCR; TCRdb keeps in-frame clones, though not all of them. The repertoire consists of roughly 460,000 clones, with about nine tenths occurring once and the leading ten covering more than 1.5%. Treatment given: over 15 received Ad26.COV2.S at low or high dose, single or two shots; 5 received placebo; per-sample allocation not given. Specimen acquisition occurred on day 63 following the initial vaccine or placebo injection. The starting material was peripheral blood, obtained in a trial of Ad26.COV2.S vaccine versus placebo. The receptors originated from a person aged 18-60 years who received the Ad26.COV2.S COVID-19 vaccine or a placebo.

The chain couples TRBV11-3 to TRBJ2-1, with D possibly matching TRBD2 (7 bases). Germline assignment: CDR1 SGHNT and CDR2 YENEEA. V was trimmed by 3 bases and J by 3 bases, leaving 18 bases between them. The CDR3 totals 17 residues. CDR3 amino acids: CASSLGARLADYNEQFF. The CDR3 nucleotides read TGTGCCAGCAGCTTGGGGGCCCGGCTAGCGGACTACAATGAGCAGTTCTTC. Together with reference TRBV11-3 and TRBJ2-1, the CDR3 gives the full variable domain: EAGVVQSPRYKIIEKKQPVAFWCNPISGHNTLYWYLQNLGQGPELLIRYENEEAVDDSQLPKDRFSAERLKGVDSTLKIQPAELGDSAVYLCASSLGARLADYNEQFFGPGTRLTVL.

This chain joins TRBV18 and TRBJ1-6; unclear D gene. The V gene lost 1 base and the J gene lost 8 bases, with 9 bases spanning the gap. Germline CDR1 KGHSH, CDR2 LQKENI. The CDR3 loop spans 14 amino acids. CDR3 protein: CASSPRRQDSPLHF. The CDR3 DNA reads TGTGCCAGCTCACCACGACGACAAGATTCACCCCTCCACTTT.

This chain links TRBV19 with TRBJ1-3, with 7 bases lining up with TRBD1. This CDR3 is built from 18 residues. V dropped 2 bases and J dropped 0; count of bases not matched to a gene: 10. Per the germline V gene, CDR1 is LNHDA and CDR2 is SQIVND (reference sequence). The CDR3 spells CASSIFGTASSSGNTIYF. Here the CDR3 DNA reads TGTGCCAGTAGTATATTCGGGACAGCATCCTCCTCTGGAAACACCATATATTTT.

This sequence joins TRBV29-1 and TRBJ2-1; the D is unclear. Trimming shortened V by 4 bases and J by 3 bases, and 4 bases separated the two germline ends. CDR3 size: 11 residues. The germline gives CDR1 SQVTM, CDR2 ANQGSEA. This CDR3 reads CSVADYNEQFF. For the CDR3, the DNA is TGCAGCGTTGCGGACTACAATGAGCAGTTCTTC.

The rearrangement uses TRBV29-1 and TRBJ1-2, with D unclear. Germline assignment: CDR1 SQVTM and CDR2 ANQGSEA. With 4 bases removed from V and 5 bases from J, the gap between germline ends came to 11 bases. This CDR3 has 12 amino acids. CDR3 in amino acids: CSVGVAAYGYTF. CDR3 coding DNA: TGCAGCGTTGGGGTCGCCGCTTATGGCTACACCTTC.

This clone was found a few times. The chain is built from TRBV5-6 and TRBJ2-7; D tentatively fits TRBD1 or TRBD2 (5 bases each). V lost 0 bases to trimming and J lost 7 bases, with 17 bases between them. Germline CDR1 is SGHDT and CDR2 is YYEEEE. This CDR3 is built from 15 residues. Here the CDR3 DNA reads TGTGCCAGCAGCTTGGCCCAGGGACGTCGAGGGGAGCAGTACTTC. It is translated as CASSLAQGRRGEQYF.

The chain couples TRBV7-3 to TRBJ2-7, with D perhaps given as TRBD1 or TRBD2 (7 bases each). CDR3 size: 15 residues. Trimming stripped 2 bases from V and 5 bases from J, with 16 bases between. CDR1 SGHTA and CDR2 FQGTGA come from the germline V gene. The CDR3 sequence is CASSLYPQGGNEQYF. In DNA form, the CDR3 reads TGTGCCAGCAGCTTATACCCGCAGGGGGGGAACGAGCAGTACTTC.

The chain employs TRBV4-3 and TRBJ2-2; the D gene is possibly TRBD2 (5 bases). Trimming took 1 base from V and 7 from J, leaving 13 bases between them. This CDR3 spans 15 amino acids. The germline CDR1 and CDR2 sequences are LGHNA and YSLEER. This CDR3 is CASSQVSGVGGELFF. In DNA form, the CDR3 reads TGCGCCAGCAGCCAAGTTTCCGGGGTAGGCGGGGAGCTGTTTTTT.

The gene calls are TRBV7-9 and TRBJ1-2; D gene unclear. CDR3 length: 12 residues. From germline, CDR1 is SEHNR and CDR2 FQNEAQ (reference sequence). Trimming removed 0 bases from V and 4 bases from J, with 3 bases in between. DNA for the CDR3: TGTGCCAGCAGCTTAGCGGTCTATGGCTACACCTTC. It specifies CASSLAVYGYTF.

V gene TRBV2 combines with J gene TRBJ1-1; a weak D match, TRBD1 (5 bases). V was clipped by 10 bases and J by 0 bases, with 21 bases between them. Per the germline V gene, CDR1 is SNHLY and CDR2 is FYNNEI. The CDR3 runs 16 residues. CDR3 DNA sequence: TGTGCCAAGGGGTCTCAGGCAATCCACATGAACACTGAAGCTTTCTTT. It yields the protein CAKGSQAIHMNTEAFF.

This clone showed up just once. The chain has TRBV5-4 and TRBJ2-1; D possibly corresponds to TRBD1 (6 bases). V lost 4 bases to trimming and J lost 0 bases, with 11 bases between them. The germline CDR1 and CDR2 sequences are SGHNT and YYREEE (reference sequence). The CDR3 is made up of 15 amino acids. The CDR3 DNA sequence: TGTGCCAGCAGCACCGGACAGAGCTCCTACAATGAGCAGTTCTTC. Protein: CASSTGQSSYNEQFF.

Concerning this clone itself: One junction end disagrees with the germline gene, perhaps due to a read error. The V gene is TRBV6-6, the J gene TRBJ2-5; TRBD1 matches 7 bases. The CDR3 runs 16 residues. Germline CDR1 reads MNHNY; CDR2 reads SVGAGI (reference sequence). DNA for the CDR3: TGTGCCAGCAGCTACTCAGTGGCAGGGGGTCAAGAGACCCAGTACTTC. Translating gives CASSYSVAGGQETQYF.

This clone was recorded once. V is TRBV4-2 and J is TRBJ1-4; D might be TRBD1 (6 bases). Germline CDR1 reads LGHNA; CDR2 reads YNFKEQ. The CDR3 runs 15 residues. With 4 bases removed from V and 8 bases from J, the gap between germline ends came to 17 bases. The DNA for the CDR3 is TGTGCCAGCAGCCCGTGGACAGCAAGTGGAGAAAAACTGTTTTTT. Protein sequence: CASSPWTASGEKLFF.

The chain has TRBV5-1 and TRBJ1-6; D not certain. The germline gives CDR1 SGHRS, CDR2 YFSETQ. V was pared by 3 bases and J by 7 bases, with 14 bases between. The CDR3 sequence is 15 residues long. The DNA of the CDR3 is TGCGCCAGCAGCTCCGACGGGCAGTTAAATTCACCCCTCCACTTT. This encodes CASSSDGQLNSPLHF.